The 5 T cell receptor beta chains in this list originate from one sample, sequenced in a study of T cell responses to AZD1222 COVID-19 vaccine. This table comes from immunoSEQ multiplex PCR, and its TCRdb copy is limited to in-frame clones, with some not included. The sample holds some 170,000 clones, 90% to 95% seen once. The material was peripheral blood, obtained on day 0 of AZD1222 vaccination. These receptors were taken from an adult in good health.

This chain joins TRBV18 and TRBJ2-4, with 7 bases identical to TRBD1. The CDR3 contains 14 residues. The junction had 9 bases not matched to a gene; V was cut back by 6 bases and J by 7 bases. Germline lookup yields CDR1 KGHSH and CDR2 LQKENI. CDR3 protein: CASSPGTAPNIQYF. The CDR3 DNA follows: TGTGCCAGCTCCCCCGGGACAGCCCCTAACATTCAGTACTTC. Filled out from reference TRBV18 and TRBJ2-4, the complete variable domain reads NAGVMQNPRHLVRRRGQEARLRCSPMKGHSHVYWYRQLPEEGLKFMVYLQKENIIDESGMPKERFSAEFPKEGPSILRIQQVVRGDSAAYFCASSPGTAPNIQYFGAGTRLSVL.

The rearrangement links TRBV18 to TRBJ2-5; D uncertain. Germline CDR1 and CDR2: KGHSH and LQKENI. This CDR3 has 14 residues. V lost 3 bases to trimming and J lost 2 bases, with 10 bases between them. The chain's CDR3 is CASSPLAEQETQYF. Here the CDR3 DNA reads TGTGCCAGCTCACCCTTGGCGGAACAAGAGACCCAGTACTTC.

The chain couples TRBV4-2 to TRBJ1-2, with D maybe TRBD1 (5 bases). V lost 5 bases, J lost 3 bases, and 16 bases lay in between. CDR1 LGHNA and CDR2 YNFKEQ come from the germline V gene. The CDR3 runs 15 residues. CDR3 region: CASSKQGAEDYGYTF. CDR3 DNA sequence: TGTGCCAGCAGCAAGCAGGGTGCGGAGGACTATGGCTACACCTTC.

For this clone: At the DNA level, this CDR3 is encoded by other sequences in the same sample as well. V and J are TRBV6-2 or TRBV6-3 and TRBJ2-3; unclear D gene. CDR3 length equals 15 residues. V was pared by 0 bases and J by 2 bases, with 9 bases between. Germline-derived CDR1 and CDR2 are MNHEY and SVGEGT. The CDR3, as DNA: TGTGCCAGCAGTTACTCGCGAACCTACACAGATACGCAGTATTTT. Its protein is CASSYSRTYTDTQYF.

The chain joins TRBV28 to TRBJ1-5; D is perhaps TRBD1 (5 bases). The CDR3 has 14 amino acids. V dropped 4 bases and J dropped 7 bases, with 14 bases sitting between them. Per the germline V gene, CDR1 is MDHEN and CDR2 is SYDVKM. CDR3 amino acids: CASSYPGGEQPQHF. In DNA, the CDR3 is TGTGCCAGCAGTTATCCGGGAGGGGAACAGCCCCAGCATTTT.